One sample yielded the 9 T cell receptor beta chains listed below, sequenced in a study of shared clonotypes between healthy human individuals. The assay was immunoSEQ multiplex PCR, and TCRdb's table has in-frame clones only and misses some. The profile covers about 1 million clones, with about 70% appearing a single time and approximately 1.5% taken by the ten largest. The sequencing sample was made of memory CD4+ T cells sorted from blood. Subset specified: CD45RA-negative fraction. These receptors came from a man aged 18 to 30 in good health.

The chain links TRBV5-4 to TRBJ1-3, with D possibly being TRBD1 (6 bases). The CDR3 covers 15 residues. Germline V CDR1 and CDR2: SGHNT, YYREEE (reference sequence). Trimming cost V 4 bases and J 4 bases, with 15 bases left between them. The CDR3 coding sequence is TGTGCCAGCAGCACGAGACAGGCTGGAGGAAACACCATATATTTT. Its protein is CASSTRQAGGNTIYF.

This sequence joins TRBV10-2 and TRBJ1-6; a possible D gene is TRBD1 (6 bases). The CDR3 is 20 amino acids. Germline V gene data show CDR1 as WSHSY and CDR2 as SAAADI. Between the trimmed V and J ends, which lost 6 bases and 0 bases, there was a span of 24 bases. CDR3 protein: CASSYTTPLRGGSYNSPLHF. CDR3 DNA sequence: TGCGCCAGCAGCTATACCACCCCCCTCAGGGGCGGCTCCTATAATTCACCCCTCCACTTT.

The CDR3 nucleotides are TGTGCCAGCAGCGCCGGACTAGCGGGAGTAGCTGGGGCCAACGTCCTGACTTTC. It specifies CASSAGLAGVAGANVLTF. The V gene is TRBV9, the J gene TRBJ2-6; the match to TRBD2 covers 13 bases. This CDR3 comprises 18 residues. Germline CDR1 and CDR2: SGDLS and YYNGEE. J gave up 2 bases and V 3 bases, and 5 bases lay outside the gene matches. The variable domain in full, with the rest retrieved from reference TRBV9 and TRBJ2-6, is DSGVTQTPKHLITATGQRVTLRCSPRSGDLSVYWYQQSLDQGLQFLIQYYNGEERAKGNILERFSAQQFPDLHSELNLSSLELGDSALYFCASSAGLAGVAGANVLTFGAGSRLTVL.

This clone was detected only a few times. The chain employs TRBV9 and TRBJ2-1; D is perhaps TRBD1 or TRBD2 (6 bases each). From germline, CDR1 is SGDLS and CDR2 YYNGEE. Between the trimmed V and J ends, which lost 6 bases and 0 bases, there was a span of 13 bases. The CDR3 is 15 amino acids. Here the CDR3 reads CASTGGGSSYNEQFF. For the CDR3, the DNA is TGTGCCAGCACCGGAGGGGGGTCCTCCTACAATGAGCAGTTCTTC.

This chain joins TRBV18 and TRBJ1-6; D unclear. Germline V gene lookup returns CDR1 KGHSH and CDR2 LQKENI. CDR3 length equals 15 residues. V was clipped by 2 bases and J by 8 bases, with 13 bases between them. The CDR3: CASSPASSDHSPLHF. In nucleotides, the CDR3 is TGTGCCAGCTCACCAGCGTCCAGTGATCATTCACCCCTCCACTTT.

This chain joins TRBV5-4 and TRBJ1-2; 7 nucleotides agree with TRBD1. Germline V gives CDR1 SGHNT, CDR2 YYREEE (reference sequence). V lost 6 bases to trimming and J lost 8 bases; unmatched junction nucleotides: 10. The CDR3 is 13 residues long. CDR3 coding DNA: TGTGCCAGCACCTCGGGACAGCAAGGGGGCTACACCTTC. Encoded protein: CASTSGQQGGYTF.

J is TRBJ1-6 and V is TRBV28; TRBD1 agrees at 10 bases. Germline CDR1 and CDR2: MDHEN and SYDVKM. The V gene end was trimmed by 10 bases and the J gene end by 10 bases; junction bases not matched to a gene: 7. This CDR3 has 13 residues. The CDR3 bases are TGTGCCACCCTAGGACAGGGGGAATCACCCCTCCACTTT. It specifies CATLGQGESPLHF.

The V gene is TRBV7-2, the J gene TRBJ2-7; D is possibly TRBD2 (6 bases). The CDR3 covers 15 residues. V dropped 1 base and J dropped 7 bases, with 17 bases sitting between them. The germline V gene encodes CDR1 SGHTA and CDR2 FQGNSA. DNA of the CDR3: TGTGCCAGCAGCTTAGACACGGGGCCGGCGGGGGAGCAGTACTTC. Protein sequence: CASSLDTGPAGEQYF.

This clone was detected only once. The chain uses TRBV19 and TRBJ1-6, with 12 bases identical to TRBD1. Germline CDR1 and CDR2: LNHDA and SQIVND (reference sequence). The CDR3 is 15 residues long. V lost 3 bases, J lost 11 bases, and 5 bases stayed unmatched. The CDR3 bases are TGTGCCAGTAGTATCCGGGACAGGGGGCGGCCACCCCTCCACTTT. Translating it yields CASSIRDRGRPPLHF.